The source of this TCR beta chain is a study of blood T cell repertoires in COVID-19. The assay was immunoSEQ multiplex PCR, and TCRdb's table has in-frame clones only and misses some. The sample holds 300,000 or so clones, 75% to 95% seen once. The CDR3 runs 14 residues. The V gene lost 2 bases and the J gene lost 0 bases, with 7 bases spanning the gap. Germline V CDR1 and CDR2: LGHDT, YNNKEL (reference sequence). V gene TRBV3-1 (or the pseudogene TRBV3-2) combines with J gene TRBJ1-1; unclear D gene. The sample comprised PBMCs or T cells enriched from blood (not recorded which). This TCR was recovered from a woman in her 30s who had recovered from COVID-19. The CDR3, as DNA: TGTGCCAGCAGCCAATTCGGGATGAACACTGAAGCTTTCTTT. This gives the protein CASSQFGMNTEAFF.